A single sample gave rise to the 29 T cell receptor beta chains below, sequenced in a study of blood T cell repertoires in COVID-19. Produced via immunoSEQ multiplex PCR; TCRdb's table is partial and in-frame only. The data contain some 16,000 clones, 85% to 95% of them singletons. The sequenced sample was peripheral blood. These TCRs come from a human donor in a cohort sampled during active COVID-19.

The V and J genes are TRBV10-3 and TRBJ1-6, with 8 bases identical to TRBD1. Losses at the gene ends were 3 bases for V and 7 bases for J; bases not matched to a gene: 5. Per germline, CDR1 ENHRY and CDR2 SYGVKD. The CDR3 is 15 residues long. For the CDR3, the DNA is TGTGCCATCAGTGACAGGGGGCTAAAGAATTCACCCCTCCACTTT. The encoded protein is CAISDRGLKNSPLHF.

This clone was found once. The CDR3 DNA is TGTGCCAGCTCCACAACATACAATGAGCAGTTCTTC. Its translation is CASSTTYNEQFF. The rearrangement joins TRBV18 to TRBJ2-1; D is unclear. Trimming removed 6 bases from V and 4 bases from J, with 7 bases in between. Germline values: CDR1 KGHSH, CDR2 LQKENI. The CDR3 has 12 residues.

The V gene is TRBV11-1, the J gene TRBJ1-1; possibly TRBD1 for D (5 bases). Germline lookup yields CDR1 SGHAT and CDR2 FQDESV (reference sequence). The CDR3 covers 11 residues. Trimming removed 6 bases from V and 8 bases from J, with 10 bases in between. CDR3 DNA: TGTGCCAGCAGTGGGGCTACCGAAGCTTTCTTT. Translating it yields CASSGATEAFF.

The J gene is TRBJ1-5, the V gene TRBV12-3 or TRBV12-4; D unresolved. The CDR3 extends over 13 amino acids. The V end was cut by 7 bases, the J end by 3 bases, with 10 bases between. Here the CDR3 DNA reads TGTGCCAGCACCCGGAGGTACAATCAGCCCCAGCATTTT. It codes for CASTRRYNQPQHF.

The chain employs TRBV5-6 and TRBJ2-1; 9 bases map to TRBD1. Germline lookup yields CDR1 SGHDT and CDR2 YYEEEE. CDR3 length equals 13 residues. Trimming took 4 bases from V and 7 from J; bases not matched to a gene: 3. In DNA, the CDR3 is TGTGCCAGCAGCGCCGGACAGGGGAATGAGCAGTTCTTC. Translated: CASSAGQGNEQFF.

The V and J genes are TRBV4-1 and TRBJ2-4; unclear D gene. Trimming pared 0 bases from V and 4 bases from J, leaving 4 bases between. The CDR3 covers 13 residues. Germline lookup yields CDR1 MGHRA and CDR2 YSYEKL. The CDR3 sequence: CASSQDLKNIQYF. CDR3 in DNA: TGCGCCAGCAGCCAAGATTTAAAAAACATTCAGTACTTC.

The genes are TRBV5-5 and TRBJ1-5; perhaps TRBD1 as D (5 bases). Germline V gene sequence: CDR1 SGHKS, CDR2 YYEKEE (reference sequence). The CDR3 sequence is 14 residues long. V was trimmed by 2 bases and J by 3 bases, leaving 9 bases between them. CDR3 nucleotides: TGTGCCAGCAGCTTTGACAGAGACAATCAGCCCCAGCATTTT. It is translated as CASSFDRDNQPQHF.

This sequence joins TRBV20-1 and TRBJ2-1, with D maybe TRBD2 (6 bases). CDR1 and CDR2 (germline): DFQATT, SNEGSKA (reference sequence). CDR3 length equals 14 residues. V was cut by 3 bases and J by 0 bases, with 9 bases left in between. CDR3 bases: TGCAGTGCTAGTGGAGGGAGCTCCTACAATGAGCAGTTCTTC. Translation: CSASGGSSYNEQFF.

The chain is built from TRBV10-3 and TRBJ2-7; 8 bases line up with TRBD1. After removal of 11 bases from V and 6 bases from J, the junction contained 18 bases not matched to a gene. The CDR3 has 15 amino acids. Germline loops: CDR1 ENHRY, CDR2 SYGVKD. The CDR3 reads CASHGSTGAQFEQYF. The DNA of the CDR3 is TGTGCCTCACATGGGTCGACAGGGGCACAATTCGAGCAGTACTTC.

The rearrangement joins TRBV10-1 to TRBJ1-2; the D is unclear. This CDR3 is 17 amino acids long. The germline V and J ends were trimmed by 3 bases and 0 bases, with 17 bases remaining between them. From germline, CDR1 is WNHNN and CDR2 SYGVQD (reference sequence). CDR3: CASSDPPGGGTNYGYTF. The CDR3 DNA follows: TGCGCCAGCAGTGATCCCCCAGGAGGAGGGACTAACTATGGCTACACCTTC.

This chain connects TRBV6-2 or TRBV6-3 to TRBJ2-7; D is undetermined. Per germline, CDR1 MNHEY and CDR2 SVGEGT. Trimming pared 2 bases from V and 2 bases from J, leaving 10 bases between. The CDR3 extends over 14 amino acids. CDR3 residues: CASSYPPVTYEQYF. Written as DNA, the CDR3 is TGTGCCAGCAGTTACCCACCAGTAACCTACGAGCAGTACTTC.

The chain is built from TRBV7-6 and TRBJ1-6; D not certain. Between the trimmed V and J ends, which lost 1 base and 1 base, there was a span of 5 bases. This CDR3 is 15 amino acids long. Germline V gives CDR1 SGHVS, CDR2 FNYEAQ. CDR3 protein: CASSLDESYNSPLHF. The CDR3 DNA follows: TGTGCCAGCAGCTTAGACGAGTCCTATAATTCACCCCTCCACTTT.

The rearrangement links TRBV5-1 to TRBJ2-3; D ambiguous. The V and J ends lost 0 bases and 0 bases respectively, with 11 bases between them. Germline V gives CDR1 SGHRS, CDR2 YFSETQ. The length of the CDR3 is 16 residues. CDR3 bases: TGCGCCAGCAGCTTGGACTACGGTCCTAGCACAGATACGCAGTATTTT. The encoded protein is CASSLDYGPSTDTQYF.

The chain has TRBV3-1 (or the pseudogene TRBV3-2) and TRBJ1-1; D ambiguous. V lost 1 base to trimming and J lost 3 bases, with 6 bases between them. The CDR3 loop spans 13 amino acids. Germline lookup yields CDR1 LGHDT and CDR2 YNNKEL (reference sequence). The CDR3 loop reads CASSQGDYTEAFF. The CDR3 DNA reads TGTGCCAGCAGCCAAGGCGACTACACTGAAGCTTTCTTT.

V gene TRBV7-8 combines with J gene TRBJ1-1; no clear D. Germline loops: CDR1 SGHVS, CDR2 FQNEAQ. The CDR3 covers 14 residues. V lost 1 base, J lost 2 bases, and 8 bases lay in between. CDR3: CASSLVRVNTEAFF. CDR3 DNA sequence: TGTGCCAGCAGCTTAGTACGGGTAAACACTGAAGCTTTCTTT.

V and J are TRBV4-3 and TRBJ1-6; no clear D gene. V lost 1 base to trimming and J lost 5 bases, with 9 bases between them. Germline CDR1 LGHNA, CDR2 YSLEER. This CDR3 region has 15 residues. The CDR3 region has the DNA TGCGCCAGCAGCCAAGCGAACAGCAATAATTCACCCCTCCACTTT. Translation: CASSQANSNNSPLHF.

V usage is TRBV3-1 (or the pseudogene TRBV3-2) and J usage is TRBJ2-1, with TRBD2 identical over 8 bases. The CDR3 consists of 18 residues. Germline V gene sequence: CDR1 LGHDT, CDR2 YNNKEL (reference sequence). Trimming cost V 6 bases and J 4 bases; bases outside gene matches: 17. The CDR3, as DNA: TGTGCCAGCAGACGCCACCCCCGAGCGGGAGAAAAGTACAATGAGCAGTTCTTC. Its protein product is CASRRHPRAGEKYNEQFF.

The chain couples TRBV11-2 to TRBJ1-6; D is unclear. The germline CDR1 and CDR2 sequences are SGHAT and FQNNGV. The CDR3 runs 16 residues. The V end was cut by 7 bases, the J end by 3 bases, with 16 bases between. This CDR3 reads CASTLRPQFYNSPLHF. CDR3 DNA: TGTGCCAGCACCCTTCGGCCACAGTTCTATAATTCACCCCTCCACTTT. The whole variable domain, remainder taken from reference TRBV11-2 and TRBJ1-6, is EAGVAQSPRYKIIEKRQSVAFWCNPISGHATLYWYQQILGQGPKLLIQFQNNGVVDDSQLPKDRFSAERLKGVDSTLKIQPAKLEDSAVYLCASTLRPQFYNSPLHFGNGTRLTVT.

The CDR3 DNA sequence: TGTGCCAGCAGTCTCCCTCCCTTCAGCGGGATTCACACCGGGGAGCTGTTTTTT. As protein: CASSLPPFSGIHTGELFF. The chain joins TRBV6-2 or TRBV6-3 to TRBJ2-2, with 7 bases lining up with TRBD2. The CDR3 sequence is 18 residues long. The V gene's germline CDR1 is MNHEY and CDR2 SVGEGT. The junction had 15 bases not matched to a gene; V was cut back by 5 bases and J by 3 bases.

V is TRBV1 and J is TRBJ2-7; the D call TRBD2 from the table was never checked on the DNA. TRBV1 is tagged as a pseudogene. The CDR3 loop spans 16 amino acids. CDR3 bases: TGCACCAGCAGCCGGGGACTAGCGGGAGGGCCTAACGAGCAGTACTTC. It yields the protein CTSSRGLAGGPNEQYF.

The gene calls are TRBV19 and TRBJ2-1; 12 nucleotides line up with TRBD2. The ends lost 5 bases at V and 6 bases at J; junction bases unmatched: 8. Looked up from germline, CDR1 is LNHDA and CDR2 is SQIVND (reference sequence). The CDR3 is made up of 16 amino acids. CDR3 residues: CASSPWELAGGNEQFF. The DNA for the CDR3 is TGTGCCAGTAGTCCCTGGGAACTAGCGGGGGGCAATGAGCAGTTCTTC.

The rearrangement joins TRBV4-2 to TRBJ2-7; 8 nucleotides match TRBD1. V trimming: 4 bases; J trimming: 2 bases; junction bases outside the gene matches: 4. The CDR3 is made up of 14 amino acids. Germline V gives CDR1 LGHNA, CDR2 YNFKEQ. CDR3 nucleotide sequence: TGTGCCAGCAGCCTAGAGACAGGGGCCTACGAGCAGTACTTC. Amino acid sequence: CASSLETGAYEQYF.

The rearrangement uses TRBV7-9 and TRBJ2-1; 10 positions agree with TRBD2. The germline V gene encodes CDR1 SEHNR and CDR2 FQNEAQ (reference sequence). There are 15 residues in the CDR3. V lost 5 bases, J lost 8 bases, and 9 bases stayed unmatched. This CDR3 reads CASSTSGRAMYEQFF. The CDR3, as DNA: TGTGCCAGCAGCACGAGCGGGAGGGCCATGTATGAGCAGTTCTTC.

The chain combines TRBV6-6 with TRBJ1-5; the match to TRBD1 covers 10 bases. V trimming: 0 bases; J trimming: 4 bases; junction bases outside the gene matches: 0. This CDR3 region has 15 residues. The germline V gene has CDR1 MNHNY and CDR2 SVGAGI (reference sequence). CDR3 nucleotide sequence: TGTGCCAGCAGTTACTCGGGACAGGGGAATCAGCCCCAGCATTTT. The encoded protein is CASSYSGQGNQPQHF.

This chain joins TRBV6-6 and TRBJ2-7; D unresolved. Deletions cut 0 bases from V and 6 bases from J, with 6 bases between. CDR1 is MNHNY and CDR2 is SVGAGI in the germline V gene (reference sequence). This CDR3 has 12 amino acids. CDR3: CASSYSRSEQYF. The CDR3 region has the DNA TGTGCCAGCAGTTACTCCAGGTCCGAGCAGTACTTC.

The rearrangement uses TRBV6-2 or TRBV6-3 and TRBJ2-1, with TRBD1 matching 9 bases. Unmatched junction bases numbered 5, after V lost 4 bases and J lost 4 bases. The CDR3 contains 15 residues. Germline lookup yields CDR1 MNHEY and CDR2 SVGEGT. The CDR3 sequence: CASSSDRGKYNEQFF. For the CDR3, the DNA is TGTGCCAGCAGTTCGGACAGGGGAAAGTACAATGAGCAGTTCTTC.

The chain couples TRBV30 to TRBJ1-2; 8 positions agree with TRBD1. J was trimmed by 2 bases and V by 1 base; bases with no gene match: 6. CDR1 and CDR2 from the germline V gene are GTSNPN and SVGIG (reference sequence). The CDR3 is 15 residues long. The CDR3 bases are TGTGCCTGGAGTGCCGACAGGGGACTAAACTATGGCTACACCTTC. Encoded protein: CAWSADRGLNYGYTF.

This chain joins TRBV7-9 and TRBJ2-1; 8 bases map to TRBD2. The CDR3 runs 15 residues. The germline V gene has CDR1 SEHNR and CDR2 FQNEAQ (reference sequence). V dropped 5 bases and J dropped 5; count of bases not matched to a gene: 8. The chain's CDR3 is CASSQPGTSDNEQFF. CDR3 DNA sequence: TGTGCCAGCAGCCAACCCGGGACTAGTGACAATGAGCAGTTCTTC.

This chain links TRBV6-5 with TRBJ2-7; TRBD1 aligns across 11 bases. Trimming at V came to 6 bases and at J to 3 bases, leaving 7 bases not matched to a gene. Germline values: CDR1 MNHEY, CDR2 SVGAGI. CDR3 length: 15 amino acids. CDR3 protein: CASSRGTGGFYEQYF. The CDR3, as DNA: TGTGCCAGCAGCCGCGGGACAGGGGGTTTCTACGAGCAGTACTTC.